What follows are 30 T cell receptor beta chains derived from one specimen sequenced in a study of OX40 agonist ivuxolimab in advanced cancers. The data were produced by immunoSEQ multiplex PCR, yet TCRdb's version contains in-frame clones alone and is incomplete. The profile covers about 53,000 clones, with 70% to 85% appearing a single time and roughly 1.5% taken by the ten largest. Source: CD4+ or CD8+ T cells sorted from blood, taken in a trial of the OX40 agonist ivuxolimab. The receptors originated from an adult with an advanced solid tumor such as melanoma, head and neck, liver or kidney cancer.

V is TRBV28 and J is TRBJ1-5; D possibly corresponds to TRBD1 (5 bases). Trimming left V 2 bases short and J 7 bases short, with 12 bases between. Germline V CDR1 and CDR2: MDHEN, SYDVKM. The CDR3 consists of 14 residues. This chain's CDR3 is CASSLRQGGQPQHF. The DNA of the CDR3 is TGTGCCAGCAGTTTAAGGCAGGGTGGCCAGCCCCAGCATTTT.

The chain is built from TRBV7-2 and TRBJ1-5; D may be TRBD1 (5 bases). V shed 1 base and J shed 3 bases, with 13 bases lying between them. Germline V gene data show CDR1 as SGHTA and CDR2 as FQGNSA. The CDR3 sequence is 16 residues long. The CDR3 region is CASSLEGASNNQPQHF. In DNA, the CDR3 is TGTGCCAGCAGCTTAGAAGGGGCCAGCAACAATCAGCCCCAGCATTTT.

The chain links TRBV19 to TRBJ1-4, with a tentative D call TRBD1 (6 bases). Germline V gene data show CDR1 as LNHDA and CDR2 as SQIVND (reference sequence). The CDR3 runs 15 residues. The V gene lost 4 bases and the J gene lost 8 bases, with 17 bases spanning the gap. The CDR3 sequence: CASSRNRERREKLFF. CDR3 nucleotide sequence: TGTGCCAGTAGTAGGAACAGGGAAAGACGCGAAAAACTGTTTTTT. The full variable domain, completed using reference TRBV19 and TRBJ1-4, is DGGITQSPKYLFRKEGQNVTLSCEQNLNHDAMYWYRQDPGQGLRLIYYSQIVNDFQKGDIAEGYSVSREKKESFPLTVTSAQKNPTAFYLCASSRNRERREKLFFGSGTQLSVL.

The chain recombines TRBV10-3 with TRBJ1-1; D remains ambiguous. Trimming cost V 4 bases and J 1 base, with 16 bases left between them. Germline CDR1 ENHRY, CDR2 SYGVKD. The CDR3 runs to 16 residues. The DNA of the CDR3 is TGTGCCATCAGTGTGGGGTCCGGGAGGTCGAACACTGAAGCTTTCTTT. Translating it yields CAISVGSGRSNTEAFF.

The V and J genes are TRBV6-5 and TRBJ1-5; the D gene is possibly TRBD1 (5 bases). Germline-derived CDR1 and CDR2 are MNHEY and SVGAGI. The CDR3 spans 15 residues. Trimming took 2 bases from V and 2 from J, leaving 10 bases between them. DNA of the CDR3: TGTGCCAGCAGTTACGGCGGGGGAGGCAATCAGCCCCAGCATTTT. This gives the protein CASSYGGGGNQPQHF.

The rearrangement links TRBV7-6 to TRBJ2-3; 9 bases fit TRBD2. The CDR3 has 15 amino acids. CDR1 and CDR2 (germline): SGHVS, FNYEAQ. The V and J ends lost 2 bases and 2 bases, in that order; junction bases with no gene match: 2. This chain's CDR3 is CASSLSGRFTDTQYF. The CDR3 coding sequence is TGTGCCAGCAGCTTAAGCGGGAGGTTCACAGATACGCAGTATTTT.

This clone was recorded many times. The V call is TRBV6-5, the J call TRBJ1-2; D is uncertain. The CDR3 totals 14 residues. The V gene's germline CDR1 is MNHEY and CDR2 SVGAGI. Trimming removed 2 bases at V and 7 bases at J, with 14 bases between. The CDR3 DNA reads TGTGCCAGCAGTTACGGCACCGAGGCCGCTGGCTACACCTTC. Protein sequence: CASSYGTEAAGYTF.

The V call is TRBV7-2, the J call TRBJ2-7; 7 bases map to TRBD2. The V and J ends lost 1 base and 0 bases, in that order; junction bases with no gene match: 3. The CDR3 extends over 15 amino acids. Germline V gives CDR1 SGHTA, CDR2 FQGNSA. The CDR3 region has the DNA TGTGCCAGCAGCTTAGTTGCTAGCGGCTCCTACGAGCAGTACTTC. Translating it yields CASSLVASGSYEQYF. The full variable domain, completed using reference TRBV7-2 and TRBJ2-7, is GAGVSQSPSNKVTEKGKDVELRCDPISGHTALYWYRQSLGQGLEFLIYFQGNSAPDKSGLPSDRFSAERTGGSVSTLTIQRTQQEDSAVYLCASSLVASGSYEQYFGPGTRLTVT.

The chain has TRBV7-2 and TRBJ2-7; the D is unclear. The V and J ends lost 5 bases and 3 bases respectively, with 17 bases between them. This CDR3 is built from 15 residues. Germline assignment: CDR1 SGHTA and CDR2 FQGNSA. The CDR3 protein is CASSPQQVQNYEQYF. For the CDR3, the DNA is TGTGCCAGCAGCCCCCAGCAGGTCCAAAACTACGAGCAGTACTTC. The whole variable domain, filled in from reference TRBV7-2 and TRBJ2-7, reads GAGVSQSPSNKVTEKGKDVELRCDPISGHTALYWYRQSLGQGLEFLIYFQGNSAPDKSGLPSDRFSAERTGGSVSTLTIQRTQQEDSAVYLCASSPQQVQNYEQYFGPGTRLTVT.

The chain carries TRBV9 and TRBJ2-7; tentatively, D is TRBD1 (6 bases). Trimming left V 0 bases short and J 6 bases short, with 10 bases between. Germline assignment: CDR1 SGDLS and CDR2 YYNGEE. This CDR3 has 13 residues. The CDR3 protein is CASSVATQGEQYF. In DNA, the CDR3 is TGTGCCAGCAGCGTAGCGACACAGGGCGAGCAGTACTTC.

This rearrangement joins TRBV28 to TRBJ2-2, with 11 bases identical to TRBD1. CDR1 and CDR2 from the germline V gene are MDHEN and SYDVKM. The V gene end was trimmed by 8 bases and the J gene end by 4 bases; junction bases not matched to a gene: 6. The CDR3 length is 15 residues. The CDR3 DNA is TGTGCCAGCGTCCGGGACAGGGGGACCACCGGGGAGCTGTTTTTT. Residues: CASVRDRGTTGELFF.

The J gene is TRBJ2-5, the V gene TRBV7-9; D is undetermined. Trimming shortened V by 3 bases and J by 3 bases, and 11 bases separated the two germline ends. The CDR3 has 14 amino acids. Germline V gene data show CDR1 as SEHNR and CDR2 as FQNEAQ (reference sequence). This chain's CDR3 is CASSFFVKKETQYF. Written as DNA, the CDR3 is TGTGCCAGCAGCTTTTTTGTCAAAAAAGAGACCCAGTACTTC.

This CDR3 is CASSLEGGTDTQYF. The CDR3 coding sequence is TGCGCCAGCAGCTTGGAAGGCGGCACAGATACGCAGTATTTT. The chain carries TRBV5-1 and TRBJ2-3; D not certain. The germline gives CDR1 SGHRS, CDR2 YFSETQ. The CDR3 totals 14 residues. The V gene lost 0 bases and the J gene lost 1 base, with 6 bases spanning the gap.

This clone has only a few counts. The chain employs TRBV7-8 and TRBJ1-5, with D possibly matching TRBD1 (5 bases). Germline CDR1 and CDR2: SGHVS and FQNEAQ. Trimming removed 4 bases at V and 3 bases at J, with 10 bases between. The CDR3 contains 14 residues. CDR3 DNA: TGTGCCAGCAGCTCCCTAGGGGACAATCAGCCCCAGCATTTT. Protein product: CASSSLGDNQPQHF.

Turning to this clone: Sequence at one end of the junction differs from germline and may be a read error. The CDR3 loop is CASSKAGILGQPQHF. The CDR3 DNA reads TGTGCCAGCAGTAAAGCAGGGATCTTGGGGCAGCCCCAGCATTTT. The chain uses TRBV2 and TRBJ1-5, with D possibly TRBD1 on 5 matching bases. Per the germline V gene, CDR1 is SNHLY and CDR2 is FYNNEI. The CDR3 spans 15 residues.

The chain joins TRBV5-8 to TRBJ1-4; perhaps TRBD1 as D (5 bases). V was shortened by 2 bases and J by 4 bases, with 12 bases between the two germline ends. The V gene's germline CDR1 is SGHTS and CDR2 YDEGEE. The CDR3 has 15 residues. DNA of the CDR3: TGTGCCAGCAGCTTTGGGCAGGGTGATAATGAAAAACTGTTTTTT. Protein sequence: CASSFGQGDNEKLFF. Based on the CDR3 plus reference TRBV5-8 and TRBJ1-4, the full variable domain is EAGVTQSPTHLIKTRGQQATLRCSPISGHTSVYWYQQALGLGLQFLLWYDEGEERNRGNFPPRFSGRQFPNYSSELNVNALELEDSALYLCASSFGQGDNEKLFFGSGTQLSVL.

This clone appeared a few times. This rearrangement joins TRBV7-2 to TRBJ2-7; no clear D. The V gene lost 2 bases and the J gene lost 3 bases, with 8 bases spanning the gap. Germline values: CDR1 SGHTA, CDR2 FQGNSA. The length of the CDR3 is 13 residues. The CDR3 DNA is TGTGCCAGCAGCTTACACAGATTCTACGAGCAGTACTTC. This gives the protein CASSLHRFYEQYF.

This rearrangement joins TRBV7-2 to TRBJ2-7; 9 nucleotides line up with TRBD1. In germline, CDR1 is SGHTA, CDR2 FQGNSA. This CDR3 is built from 16 residues. Trimming cost V 5 bases and J 1 base; bases outside gene matches: 9. As DNA, the CDR3 is TGTGCCAGCAGCCCGATGTCGACAGGGGGATCCTACGAGCAGTACTTC. Amino acid sequence: CASSPMSTGGSYEQYF.

The V call is TRBV5-1, the J call TRBJ2-3; D unresolved. Trimming removed 1 base at V and 2 bases at J, with 5 bases between. Looked up from germline, CDR1 is SGHRS and CDR2 is YFSETQ. The CDR3 is made up of 13 amino acids. The DNA for the CDR3 is TGCGCCAGCAGCTTGCCTGTCACAGATACGCAGTATTTT. This gives the protein CASSLPVTDTQYF.

The chain combines TRBV20-1 with TRBJ2-3; D gene unclear. Looked up from germline, CDR1 is DFQATT and CDR2 is SNEGSKA (reference sequence). The CDR3 runs to 11 residues. The V and J ends lost 5 bases and 6 bases respectively, with 9 bases between them. The CDR3, as DNA: TGCAGTGCTGATCTAGGGGATACGCAGTATTTT. This gives the protein CSADLGDTQYF.

The chain combines TRBV7-2 with TRBJ2-5; 10 positions match TRBD1. The CDR3 is made up of 16 amino acids. Trimming cost V 2 bases and J 2 bases; bases outside gene matches: 5. The V gene's germline CDR1 is SGHTA and CDR2 FQGNSA. CDR3 nucleotides: TGTGCCAGCAGCTTAATCGACAGGGGGCTACAAGAGACCCAGTACTTC. Translated: CASSLIDRGLQETQYF.

The V and J genes are TRBV7-9 and TRBJ1-2; D not certain. The germline CDR1 and CDR2 sequences are SEHNR and FQNEAQ (reference sequence). Trimming cost V 5 bases and J 3 bases, with 4 bases left between them. The CDR3 runs 11 residues. The DNA of the CDR3 is TGTGCCAGCAGCCTCTACTATGGCTACACCTTC. Its translation: CASSLYYGYTF. The full variable domain, with the rest looked up from reference TRBV7-9 and TRBJ1-2, is DTGVSQNPRHKITKRGQNVTFRCDPISEHNRLYWYRQTLGQGPEFLTYFQNEAQLEKSRLLSDRFSAERPKGSFSTLEIQRTEQGDSAMYLCASSLYYGYTFGSGTRLTVV.

The chain links TRBV2 to TRBJ2-3; no reliable D call. Per the germline V gene, CDR1 is SNHLY and CDR2 is FYNNEI. Trimming shortened V by 7 bases and J by 2 bases, and 13 bases separated the two germline ends. The CDR3 length is 14 residues. The CDR3, as DNA: TGTGCCAGCACGGCCTTTTCACACACAGATACGCAGTATTTT. The encoded protein is CASTAFSHTDTQYF.

The chain joins TRBV7-3 to TRBJ2-2, with D maybe TRBD1 (5 bases). Germline V gene lookup returns CDR1 SGHTA and CDR2 FQGTGA. This CDR3 contains 17 residues. Trimming took off 5 bases at V and 0 bases at J, with 16 bases between the two ends. The CDR3 sequence is CASSPARVRPNTGELFF. The CDR3 DNA reads TGTGCCAGCAGCCCAGCCAGGGTGCGACCGAACACCGGGGAGCTGTTTTTT. Variable domain in full (rest from reference TRBV7-3 and TRBJ2-2): GAGVSQTPSNKVTEKGKYVELRCDPISGHTALYWYRQSLGQGPEFLIYFQGTGAADDSGLPNDRFFAVRPEGSVSTLKIQRTERGDSAVYLCASSPARVRPNTGELFFGEGSRLTVL.

The CDR3 DNA is TGTGCCAGCAGCTTTGAATACGAGCAGTACTTC. Translating gives CASSFEYEQYF. The gene calls are TRBV7-9 and TRBJ2-7; D is undetermined. V was trimmed by 3 bases and J by 4 bases, leaving 4 bases between them. This CDR3 contains 11 residues. CDR1 and CDR2 (germline): SEHNR, FQNEAQ (reference sequence).

The chain recombines TRBV5-1 with TRBJ1-4, with D possibly being TRBD1 (6 bases). The CDR3 is 16 residues long. Looked up from germline, CDR1 is SGHRS and CDR2 is YFSETQ. Trimming stripped 1 base from V and 5 bases from J, with 15 bases between. In DNA, the CDR3 is TGCGCCAGCAGCTTGACAGGGTGGCAAGACAATGAAAAACTGTTTTTT. Protein product: CASSLTGWQDNEKLFF.

The chain uses TRBV7-9 and TRBJ1-1, with 8 bases lining up with TRBD1. CDR1 SEHNR and CDR2 FQNEAQ come from the germline V gene (reference sequence). V gave up 4 bases and J gave up 4 bases; unmatched junction bases: 8. There are 15 residues in the CDR3. CDR3 amino acids: CASSSRTGLGTEAFF. CDR3 bases: TGTGCCAGCAGCTCGAGGACAGGGTTGGGCACTGAAGCTTTCTTT.

The J gene is TRBJ2-3, the V gene TRBV7-8, with TRBD2 identical over 14 bases. This CDR3 comprises 18 residues. The V segment lost 2 bases and the J segment 1 base; nucleotides outside the gene matches: 5. In germline, CDR1 is SGHVS, CDR2 FQNEAQ. The CDR3 region is CASSLKGTSGRGTDTQYF. The CDR3 coding sequence is TGTGCCAGCAGCTTAAAGGGGACTAGCGGGAGAGGCACAGATACGCAGTATTTT.

In its sample, this clone was seen once. This chain links TRBV6-1 with TRBJ1-5; 10 bases map to TRBD1. The length of the CDR3 is 18 residues. Losses at the gene ends were 1 base for V and 0 bases for J; bases not matched to a gene: 6. Germline V lookup: CDR1 MNHNS, CDR2 SASEGT. This CDR3 reads CASSEGTGGGYSNQPQHF. CDR3 DNA: TGTGCCAGCAGTGAAGGGACAGGGGGGGGGTATAGCAATCAGCCCCAGCATTTT.

In regard to this clone: At the DNA level, this CDR3 is encoded by other sequences in the same sample as well. The CDR3 DNA sequence: TGTGCCAGCAGCCCCCCCCCGGGGACAGGGGCCAACGTCCTGACTTTC. This encodes CASSPPPGTGANVLTF. The genes are TRBV9 and TRBJ2-6; weak D call: TRBD1 (6 bases). This CDR3 region has 16 residues. V was trimmed by 4 bases and J by 4 bases, leaving 15 bases between them. Germline CDR1 and CDR2: SGDLS and YYNGEE.